This note documents a single T cell receptor beta chain sequence. CDR3 length equals 15 residues. V was pared by 2 bases and J by 7 bases, with 5 bases of the junction left unmatched. This sample is drawn from a study of blood T cell repertoires in COVID-19. Original data processing: For nucleated cells, counts were estimated from reference gene primer amplification. The method was immunoSEQ multiplex PCR; TCRdb's version includes in-frame clones alone and lacks a portion of them. That table supplies the V and J calls and clone size; D and trimming were determined from the DNA. The top ten clones hold 4.5% to 6% of a sample with over 250,000 clones, about four fifths of them seen once. Participants were aged roughly 18 to 95 years, lived in some 23 US areas, and enrolled virtually.

The sample comprised PBMCs or T cells enriched from blood (not recorded which). The source is a man between 40 and 49 years old who had been exposed to COVID-19. V and J are TRBV5-3 and TRBJ1-5, with 11 bases fitting TRBD1. TRBV5-3 qualifies as an ORF whose function is uncertain. CDR3 bases: TGTGCCAGAAGCTTTGGACAGGGGGCCCAACAGCCCCAGCATTTT. As protein: CARSFGQGAQQPQHF.